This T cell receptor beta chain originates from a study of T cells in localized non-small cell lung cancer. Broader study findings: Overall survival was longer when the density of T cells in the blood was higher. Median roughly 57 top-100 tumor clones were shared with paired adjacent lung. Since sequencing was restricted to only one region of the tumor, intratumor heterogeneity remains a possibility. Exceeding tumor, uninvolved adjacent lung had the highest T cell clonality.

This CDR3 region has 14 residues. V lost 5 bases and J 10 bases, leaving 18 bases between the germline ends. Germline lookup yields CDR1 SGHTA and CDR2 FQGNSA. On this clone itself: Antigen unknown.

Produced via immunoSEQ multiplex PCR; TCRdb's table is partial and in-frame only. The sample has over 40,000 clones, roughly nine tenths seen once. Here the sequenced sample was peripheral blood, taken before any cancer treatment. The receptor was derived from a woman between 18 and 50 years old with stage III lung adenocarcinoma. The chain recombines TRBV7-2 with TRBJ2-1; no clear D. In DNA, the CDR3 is TGTGCCAGCAGCCTCTCGGGCCTACAAGGGGAGCAGTTCTTC. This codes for CASSLSGLQGEQFF.